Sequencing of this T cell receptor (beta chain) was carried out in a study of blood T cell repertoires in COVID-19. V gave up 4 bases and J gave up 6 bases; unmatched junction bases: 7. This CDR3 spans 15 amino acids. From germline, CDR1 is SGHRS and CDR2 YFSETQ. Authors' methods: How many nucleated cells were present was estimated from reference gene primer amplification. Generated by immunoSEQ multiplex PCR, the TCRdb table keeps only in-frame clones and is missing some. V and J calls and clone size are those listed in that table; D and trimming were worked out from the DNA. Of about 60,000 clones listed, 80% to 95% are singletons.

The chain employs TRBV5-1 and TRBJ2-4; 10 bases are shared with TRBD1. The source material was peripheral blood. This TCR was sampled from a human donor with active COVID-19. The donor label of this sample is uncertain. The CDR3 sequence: CASSGGQGTPNIQYF. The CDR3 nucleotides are TGCGCCAGCAGCGGGGGACAGGGGACCCCAAACATTCAGTACTTC.